The 26 T cell receptor beta chains below all came from one sample that was sequenced in a study of liver allograft versus peripheral blood T cells. Across the whole study: A comparison was made between T cell receptor repertoires in transplanted livers and those in recipients' peripheral blood.

In TCRdb, the reads were re-called with MiXCR into one record per CDR3 protein. The sample lists 9,300 or so distinct CDR3 sequences, 16% occurring once. Every receptor here comes from a human patient who had a liver transplant. Some T cells may be the graft donor's.

This chain joins TRBV18 and TRBJ2-7; tentatively, D is TRBD1 (6 bases). Germline V lookup: CDR1 KGHSH, CDR2 LQKENI. Trimming took 2 bases from V and 2 from J, leaving 13 bases between them. The length of the CDR3 is 15 residues. The CDR3 region is CASSPISPGAYEQYF. The CDR3 DNA reads TGTGCCAGCTCACCAATTTCCCCAGGGGCCTACGAGCAGTACTTC.

A word on this clonotype: This clone may be a read error of a much larger clone one base away. V gene TRBV6-6 combines with J gene TRBJ2-3; D is unclear. Germline CDR1 and CDR2: MNHNY and SVGAGI (reference sequence). CDR3 length: 17 amino acids. DNA of the CDR3: TGTGCCAGCAGTTACTCGAAGCAGAGGCTGAGCACGGATACGCAGTATTTT. The encoded protein is CASSYSKQRLSTDTQYF.

This clonotype is medium-sized (0.01 to 0.1%) in the sample. The J gene is TRBJ1-4, the V gene TRBV6-2 or TRBV6-3; TRBD1 is a possible D gene (6 bases). Germline V gene lookup returns CDR1 MNHEY and CDR2 SVGEGT. The CDR3 loop spans 18 amino acids. Trimming removed 5 bases at V and 2 bases at J, with 21 bases between. The CDR3 region has the DNA TGTGCCAGCAGTCATGGGGACAACCCCCTCGGGACTAATGAAAAACTGTTTTTT. Translation: CASSHGDNPLGTNEKLFF.

By frequency in the sample, this clonotype is medium-sized (0.01 to 0.1%). The V gene is TRBV9, the J gene TRBJ2-7, with D perhaps TRBD1 (6 bases). V lost 4 bases and J 0 bases, leaving 14 bases between the germline ends. Germline CDR1 SGDLS, CDR2 YYNGEE. There are 15 residues in the CDR3. The DNA for the CDR3 is TGTGCCAGCAGCCCCAGGGACACCAGCTCCTACGAGCAGTACTTC. Its protein is CASSPRDTSSYEQYF. The whole variable domain, filled in from reference TRBV9 and TRBJ2-7, reads DSGVTQTPKHLITATGQRVTLRCSPRSGDLSVYWYQQSLDQGLQFLIQYYNGEERAKGNILERFSAQQFPDLHSELNLSSLELGDSALYFCASSPRDTSSYEQYFGPGTRLTVT.

The CDR3 nucleotides are TGTGCCAGCAGTTACGGGCTAGCGGGGGGGAATACGCAGTATTTT. It codes for CASSYGLAGGNTQYF. The chain couples TRBV6-5 to TRBJ2-3; 12 bases fit TRBD2. This CDR3 has 15 residues. CDR1 and CDR2 (germline): MNHEY, SVGAGI. Trimming at V came to 2 bases and at J to 7 bases, leaving 4 bases not matched to a gene.

The chain combines TRBV12-3 or TRBV12-4 with TRBJ1-2; 8 bases are shared with TRBD1. Trimming at V came to 5 bases and at J to 12 bases, leaving 11 bases not matched to a gene. CDR3 length: 13 residues. The CDR3: CASSKGQELRNTF. CDR3 in DNA: TGTGCCAGCAGTAAGGGACAGGAACTAAGGAACACCTTC.

This clonotype is termed medium-sized. CDR3 amino acids: CASSLGTDYTEAFF. CDR3 bases: TGTGCCAGCAGTTTGGGGACTGATTACACTGAAGCTTTCTTT. This chain connects TRBV28 to TRBJ1-1, with D possibly matching TRBD1 (5 bases). Germline V gene sequence: CDR1 MDHEN, CDR2 SYDVKM. V shed 3 bases and J shed 3 bases, with 11 bases lying between them. The length of the CDR3 is 14 residues.

The chain links TRBV15 to TRBJ2-5; D is uncertain. Deletions cut 0 bases from V and 6 bases from J, with 11 bases between. Germline values: CDR1 LNHNV, CDR2 YYDKDF (reference sequence). CDR3 length: 14 amino acids. Here the CDR3 reads CATSRDMAAQTQYF. As DNA, the CDR3 is TGTGCCACCAGCAGAGATATGGCAGCACAGACCCAGTACTTC.

Points on this clonotype: One base away lies a much larger clone, so this may be a sequencing read error. The chain is built from TRBV18 and TRBJ1-1; D might be TRBD1 (5 bases). Germline CDR1 is KGHSH and CDR2 is LQKENI. The CDR3 covers 13 residues. CDR3 sequence (DNA): TGTGCCAGCTCACCCGTAGGGGAAACTGAAGCTTCCTTT. This encodes CASSPVGETEASF.

V and J are TRBV19 and TRBJ2-3; a weak D match, TRBD2 (6 bases). Germline CDR1 is LNHDA and CDR2 is SQIVND (reference sequence). The CDR3 has 14 residues. The V gene lost 6 bases and the J gene lost 5 bases, with 15 bases spanning the gap. The chain's CDR3 is CASSKRETRDTQYF. CDR3 DNA sequence: TGTGCCAGTAGCAAAAGAGAGACTAGAGATACGCAGTATTTT.

Judged by abundance, this clonotype is medium-sized. The rearrangement links TRBV6-1 to TRBJ1-2, with D tentatively TRBD1 (6 bases). V was pared by 5 bases and J by 4 bases, with 14 bases between. The length of the CDR3 is 14 residues. The germline gives CDR1 MNHNS, CDR2 SASEGT. CDR3 region: CASSPTGRSYGYTF. The CDR3 nucleotides are TGTGCCAGCAGTCCGACAGGCCGGAGCTATGGCTACACCTTC.

By proportion, this clonotype is medium-sized. The rearrangement uses TRBV13 and TRBJ2-6; D is possibly TRBD1 or TRBD2 (6 bases each). Trimming cost V 10 bases and J 0 bases, with 16 bases left between them. Looked up from germline, CDR1 is PRHDT and CDR2 is FYEKMQ (reference sequence). There are 16 residues in the CDR3. The CDR3 DNA is TGTGCCACCCTAAGGGGGGATTACTCTGGGGCCAACGTCCTGACTTTC. Translating it yields CATLRGDYSGANVLTF.

This clonotype is labeled as medium-sized. The rearrangement links TRBV18 to TRBJ2-2; D may be TRBD1 (6 bases). V dropped 1 base and J dropped 3 bases, with 12 bases sitting between them. Germline V gene lookup returns CDR1 KGHSH and CDR2 LQKENI. This CDR3 contains 16 residues. The CDR3 coding sequence is TGTGCCAGCTCACCACGTGGACAGACTTACACCGGGGAGCTGTTTTTT. Amino acid sequence: CASSPRGQTYTGELFF.

A few counts support this clonotype. The chain combines TRBV30 with TRBJ1-4; 10 bases agree with TRBD1. The J segment lost 7 bases and the V segment lost 2 bases, leaving 4 bases of the junction unmatched. Germline assignment: CDR1 GTSNPN and CDR2 SVGIG (reference sequence). This CDR3 is built from 14 residues. DNA for the CDR3: TGTGCCTGGAGTCAGACAGGGGGCCCTGAAAAACTGTTTTTT. Its protein is CAWSQTGGPEKLFF.

This clonotype is labeled as medium-sized. An end of the junction does not agree with germline; a read error may underlie this. This chain joins TRBV6-5 and TRBJ1-5, with no clear D. Germline loops: CDR1 MNHEY, CDR2 SVGAGI. The CDR3 is 16 amino acids. Here the CDR3 DNA reads TGTGCCACCAGTTTAGACTACCGAATTAGCAATCAGCCCCAGCATTTT. It yields the protein CATSLDYRISNQPQHF.

The rearrangement joins TRBV7-2 to TRBJ2-5; 8 bases agree with TRBD1. After removal of 4 bases from V and 5 bases from J, the junction contained 6 bases not matched to a gene. The CDR3 runs to 14 residues. Germline CDR1 and CDR2: SGHTA and FQGNSA. For the CDR3, the DNA is TGTGCCAGCAGCTCGAGGACAGGGTGGGAGACCCAGTACTTC. As protein: CASSSRTGWETQYF.

In the case of this clonotype: The likely explanation is a read error, given a far larger clone one base away. The CDR3 loop reads CASSDFTVNYGYTF. The CDR3 nucleotides read TGTGCCAGCAGTGATTTCACAGTAAACTATGGCTACACCTTC. This chain connects TRBV27 to TRBJ1-2; D is unresolved. V was shortened by 5 bases and J by 2 bases, with 12 bases between the two germline ends. CDR3 length: 14 amino acids. Germline V lookup: CDR1 MNHEY, CDR2 SMNVEV (reference sequence).

Sample share makes this clonotype medium-sized. This chain connects TRBV11-1 to TRBJ2-7, with D perhaps matching TRBD1 or TRBD2 (5 bases each). The V end was cut by 3 bases, the J end by 0 bases, with 12 bases between. Germline assignment: CDR1 SGHAT and CDR2 FQDESV (reference sequence). This CDR3 contains 15 residues. The DNA for the CDR3 is TGTGCCAGCAGCTTTAGTGGGGGAAGCTCCTACGAGCAGTACTTC. It translates to CASSFSGGSSYEQYF. Complete variable domain (other parts from reference TRBV11-1 and TRBJ2-7): EAEVAQSPRYKITEKSQAVAFWCDPISGHATLYWYRQILGQGPELLVQFQDESVVDDSQLPKDRFSAERLKGVDSTLKIQPAELGDSAMYLCASSFSGGSSYEQYFGPGTRLTVT.

V and J are TRBV2 and TRBJ1-2; 9 bases are shared with TRBD1. CDR3 length equals 13 residues. The germline V gene encodes CDR1 SNHLY and CDR2 FYNNEI. Losses at the gene ends were 6 bases for V and 8 bases for J; bases not matched to a gene: 7. The CDR3 reads CASSVDRGRGYTF. In nucleotides, the CDR3 is TGTGCCAGCAGCGTGGACAGGGGACGCGGCTACACCTTC.

This clonotype is labeled as medium-sized. V gene TRBV6-5 combines with J gene TRBJ1-2; no reliable D call. Per germline, CDR1 MNHEY and CDR2 SVGAGI. There are 15 residues in the CDR3. V lost 5 bases and J lost 4, with 17 bases in between. This chain's CDR3 is CASSPSVLRGYGYTF. DNA of the CDR3: TGTGCCAGCAGTCCGTCAGTCTTACGGGGCTATGGCTACACCTTC.

By share, this clonotype counts as medium-sized. V is TRBV18 and J is TRBJ1-4; D remains unclear. V was trimmed by 2 bases and J by 5 bases, leaving 6 bases between them. The CDR3 covers 13 residues. The germline gives CDR1 KGHSH, CDR2 LQKENI. The CDR3: CASSPRENEKLFF. The CDR3 nucleotides read TGTGCCAGCTCACCAAGGGAGAATGAAAAACTGTTTTTT.

By frequency in the sample, this clonotype is medium-sized. The V gene is TRBV20-1, the J gene TRBJ1-3; tentative D call: TRBD1 (6 bases). Trimming left V 0 bases short and J 2 bases short, with 8 bases between. Germline CDR1 and CDR2: DFQATT and SNEGSKA (reference sequence). The CDR3 is made up of 14 amino acids. The CDR3 region is CSARDTGPGNTIYF. DNA for the CDR3: TGCAGTGCTAGAGATACAGGGCCTGGAAACACCATATATTTT.

This clonotype was observed at least ten times. This sequence joins TRBV19 and TRBJ1-5; TRBD1 aligns across 7 bases. The CDR3 runs to 14 residues. CDR1 and CDR2 (germline): LNHDA, SQIVND (reference sequence). With 6 bases clipped from V and 7 bases from J, the junction kept 9 bases outside the gene matches. The CDR3 is CASSADRPFQPQHF. The CDR3 DNA reads TGTGCCAGTAGCGCGGACAGGCCATTCCAGCCCCAGCATTTT.

This chain joins TRBV11-1 and TRBJ2-1; a weak D match, TRBD2 (6 bases). There are 14 residues in the CDR3. The germline CDR1 and CDR2 sequences are SGHAT and FQDESV (reference sequence). Trimming left V 4 bases short and J 6 bases short, with 13 bases between. The CDR3 region has the DNA TGTGCCAGCAGCTCACCTCAGACTAGCAATGAGCAGTTCTTC. This encodes CASSSPQTSNEQFF.

By share, this clonotype ranks as medium-sized (0.01 to 0.1%). The V call is TRBV20-1, the J call TRBJ1-1; maybe TRBD1 (6 bases). V gave up 7 bases and J gave up 3 bases, with 18 bases separating them. Germline CDR1 DFQATT, CDR2 SNEGSKA (reference sequence). The CDR3 length is 14 residues. CDR3 sequence reads: CSVENRVSYTEAFF. The CDR3 bases are TGCAGTGTCGAAAACAGGGTTTCGTACACTGAAGCTTTCTTT.

This clonotype is termed medium-sized. This rearrangement joins TRBV29-1 to TRBJ2-7; D tentatively reads TRBD1 or TRBD2 (6 bases each). The CDR3 totals 13 residues. With 4 bases removed from V and 1 base from J, the gap between germline ends came to 11 bases. The germline CDR1 and CDR2 sequences are SQVTM and ANQGSEA. The CDR3 region is CSVGGAVSYEQYF. CDR3 DNA sequence: TGCAGCGTTGGGGGGGCAGTATCCTACGAGCAGTACTTC.